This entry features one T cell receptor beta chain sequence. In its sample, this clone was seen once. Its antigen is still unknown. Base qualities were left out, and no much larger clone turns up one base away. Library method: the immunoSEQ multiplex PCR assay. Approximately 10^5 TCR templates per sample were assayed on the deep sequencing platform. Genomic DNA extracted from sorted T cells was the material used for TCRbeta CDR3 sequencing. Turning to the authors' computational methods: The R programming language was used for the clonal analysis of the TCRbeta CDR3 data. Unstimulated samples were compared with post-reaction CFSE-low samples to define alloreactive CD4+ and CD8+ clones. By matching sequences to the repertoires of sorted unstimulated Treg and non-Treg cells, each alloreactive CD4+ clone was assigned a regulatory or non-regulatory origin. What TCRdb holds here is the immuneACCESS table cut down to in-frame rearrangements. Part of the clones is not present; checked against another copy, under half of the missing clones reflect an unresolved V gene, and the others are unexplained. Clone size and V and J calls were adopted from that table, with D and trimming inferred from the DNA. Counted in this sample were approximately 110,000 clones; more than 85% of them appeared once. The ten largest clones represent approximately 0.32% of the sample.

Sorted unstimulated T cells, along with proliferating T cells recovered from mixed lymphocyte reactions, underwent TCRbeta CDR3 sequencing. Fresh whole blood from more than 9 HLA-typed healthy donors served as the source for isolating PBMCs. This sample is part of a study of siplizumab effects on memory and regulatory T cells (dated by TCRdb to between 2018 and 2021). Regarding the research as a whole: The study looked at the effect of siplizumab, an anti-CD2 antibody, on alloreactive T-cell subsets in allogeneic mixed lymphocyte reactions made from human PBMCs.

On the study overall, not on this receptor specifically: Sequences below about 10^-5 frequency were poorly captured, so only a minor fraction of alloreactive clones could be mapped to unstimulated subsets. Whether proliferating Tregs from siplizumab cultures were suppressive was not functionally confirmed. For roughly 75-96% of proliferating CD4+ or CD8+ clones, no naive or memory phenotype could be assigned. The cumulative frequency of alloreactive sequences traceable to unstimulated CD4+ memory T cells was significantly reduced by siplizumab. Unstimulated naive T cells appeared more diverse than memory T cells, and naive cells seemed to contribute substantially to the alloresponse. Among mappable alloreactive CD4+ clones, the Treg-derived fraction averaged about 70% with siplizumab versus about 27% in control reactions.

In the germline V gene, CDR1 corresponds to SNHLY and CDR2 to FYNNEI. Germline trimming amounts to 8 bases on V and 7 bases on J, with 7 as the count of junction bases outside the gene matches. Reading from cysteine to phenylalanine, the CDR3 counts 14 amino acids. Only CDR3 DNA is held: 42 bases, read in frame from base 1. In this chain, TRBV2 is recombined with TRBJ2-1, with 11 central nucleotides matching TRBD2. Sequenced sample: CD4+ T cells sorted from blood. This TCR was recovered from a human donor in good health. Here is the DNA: TGTGCCAGCCCTAGCGGGAGGTCCCTGAATGAGCAGTTCTTC. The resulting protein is CASPSGRSLNEQFF.